A single sample gave rise to the 13 T cell receptor beta chains below, sequenced in a study of CD8 T cells in ankylosing spondylitis. TCRdb ran MiXCR on the 5' RACE reads and lists one entry per CDR3 protein. The repertoire includes around 10,000 distinct CDR3 sequences, 5% to 6.5% of them detected once, and roughly two fifths sits in the top ten. Sequenced material: blood, either unsorted or a sorted T cell fraction (not recorded which). These receptors were collected from a female donor with ankylosing spondylitis or in good health (not recorded which).

This clonotype appeared many times. This chain links TRBV9 with TRBJ2-1; D is ambiguous. The germline gives CDR1 SGDLS, CDR2 YYNGEE. The germline V and J ends were trimmed by 3 bases and 5 bases, with 18 bases remaining between them. The CDR3 has 16 amino acids. The CDR3 reads CASSAPSALSDNEQFF. The CDR3 DNA reads as TGTGCCAGCAGCGCCCCCTCCGCTTTGTCGGACAATGAGCAGTTCTTC.

By frequency in the sample, this clonotype is medium-sized (0.01 to 0.1%). The J gene is TRBJ2-5, the V gene TRBV9; 9 bases are shared with TRBD1. V lost 3 bases to trimming and J lost 4 bases; unmatched junction nucleotides: 7. This CDR3 spans 15 amino acids. CDR1 is SGDLS and CDR2 is YYNGEE in the germline V gene. CDR3 sequence: CASSEGTGRGETQYF. DNA for the CDR3: TGTGCCAGCAGCGAGGGGACAGGGCGTGGAGAGACCCAGTACTTC.

This chain links TRBV9 with TRBJ2-3, with TRBD2 identical over 8 bases. Trimming took 3 bases from V and 3 from J; bases not matched to a gene: 15. CDR3 length: 18 residues. Germline values: CDR1 SGDLS, CDR2 YYNGEE. The CDR3 bases are TGTGCCAGCAGCGACCCCCTGGCTGGTAGCGGGGTAACAGATACGCAGTATTTT. As protein: CASSDPLAGSGVTDTQYF. Looking up the rest from reference TRBV9 and TRBJ2-3 gives the full variable domain: DSGVTQTPKHLITATGQRVTLRCSPRSGDLSVYWYQQSLDQGLQFLIQYYNGEERAKGNILERFSAQQFPDLHSELNLSSLELGDSALYFCASSDPLAGSGVTDTQYFGPGTRLTVL.

The sample holds a few counts of this clonotype. CDR3 residues: CASSTHSGGVQETQYF. The CDR3 DNA is TGTGCCAGCAGCACCCATAGCGGGGGCGTCCAAGAGACCCAGTACTTC. The chain joins TRBV9 to TRBJ2-5, with TRBD2 matching 9 bases. Per germline, CDR1 SGDLS and CDR2 YYNGEE. Trimming took 4 bases from V and 1 from J; bases not matched to a gene: 8. The CDR3 contains 16 residues.

This clonotype was seen only a few times. The J gene is TRBJ2-7, the V gene TRBV9; the D is unclear. The germline V gene has CDR1 SGDLS and CDR2 YYNGEE. V lost 1 base to trimming and J lost 5 bases, with 16 bases between them. The CDR3 is made up of 15 amino acids. The CDR3 is CASSVRANPVDEQYF. CDR3 DNA: TGTGCCAGCAGCGTAAGAGCAAACCCCGTGGACGAGCAGTACTTC.

In this sample, this clonotype turned up many times. The chain has TRBV9 and TRBJ2-2, with 15 bases fitting TRBD2. This CDR3 spans 19 amino acids. V shed 4 bases and J 4 bases; nucleotides not matched to a gene: 11. The germline CDR1 and CDR2 sequences are SGDLS and YYNGEE. The CDR3 region has the DNA TGTGCCAGCAGCTTCTCACGGGGACTAGCGGGAGGACGCACCGGGGAGCTGTTTTTT. Translating it yields CASSFSRGLAGGRTGELFF. The full variable domain, rest sourced from reference TRBV9 and TRBJ2-2, is DSGVTQTPKHLITATGQRVTLRCSPRSGDLSVYWYQQSLDQGLQFLIQYYNGEERAKGNILERFSAQQFPDLHSELNLSSLELGDSALYFCASSFSRGLAGGRTGELFFGEGSRLTVL.

By share of the sample, this clonotype is medium-sized (0.01 to 0.1%). V gene TRBV9 combines with J gene TRBJ1-1, with unresolved D. This CDR3 spans 12 amino acids. Trimming removed 5 bases from V and 3 bases from J, with 8 bases in between. Germline CDR1 reads SGDLS; CDR2 reads YYNGEE. This chain's CDR3 is CASRGTDTEAFF. In nucleotides, the CDR3 is TGTGCCAGCAGGGGCACGGACACTGAAGCTTTCTTT.

This clonotype is medium-sized within its sample. CDR3 DNA sequence: TGTGCCAGCAGCGTTTGGGGTGGGCCCACAGATACGCAGTATTTT. It translates to CASSVWGGPTDTQYF. V usage is TRBV9 and J usage is TRBJ2-3; D uncertain. The CDR3 runs to 15 residues. CDR1 and CDR2 from the germline V gene are SGDLS and YYNGEE. Trimming removed 2 bases at V and 2 bases at J, with 12 bases between.

By sample share, this clonotype is medium-sized. V usage is TRBV9 and J usage is TRBJ1-1; D call uncertain. Trimming shortened V by 3 bases and J by 5 bases, and 11 bases separated the two germline ends. Germline V CDR1 and CDR2: SGDLS, YYNGEE. This CDR3 is 13 amino acids long. This CDR3 is CASSDSGGTEAFF. The DNA for the CDR3 is TGTGCCAGCAGCGATTCCGGTGGAACTGAAGCTTTCTTT.

This clonotype was detected ten times or more. V gene TRBV9 combines with J gene TRBJ2-1; TRBD2 matches at 8 bases. Germline V gene data show CDR1 as SGDLS and CDR2 as YYNGEE. The CDR3 totals 15 residues. J gave up 10 bases and V 0 bases, and 9 bases lay outside the gene matches. The CDR3 reads CASSVGGGPTSEQFF. In DNA, the CDR3 is TGTGCCAGCAGCGTAGGCGGGGGGCCCACTTCGGAGCAGTTCTTC.

This clonotype came up many times. The J gene is TRBJ1-1, the V gene TRBV9; TRBD1 matches 7 bases. This CDR3 is 14 amino acids long. CDR1 SGDLS and CDR2 YYNGEE come from the germline V gene. J lost 5 bases, V lost 4 bases, and 8 bases had no gene match. The CDR3 bases are TGTGCCAGCAGCCCATACAGGGGAGGGACTGAAGCTTTCTTT. Translation gives CASSPYRGGTEAFF.

This clonotype appeared many times. The chain has TRBV9 and TRBJ2-3; D gene ambiguous. The CDR3 has 14 amino acids. Germline CDR1 and CDR2: SGDLS and YYNGEE. V dropped 0 bases and J dropped 4 bases, with 9 bases sitting between them. For the CDR3, the DNA is TGTGCCAGCAGCGTAGAAGGGAACGCAGATACGCAGTATTTT. Protein: CASSVEGNADTQYF.

This clonotype appeared many times. This chain links TRBV21-1 with TRBJ2-5. TRBV21-1 is flagged as a pseudogene. This CDR3 contains 13 residues. The CDR3 here is CASSKGIWETQYF. CDR3 sequence (DNA): TGTGCCAGCAGCAAGGGGATCTGGGAGACCCAGTACTTC.